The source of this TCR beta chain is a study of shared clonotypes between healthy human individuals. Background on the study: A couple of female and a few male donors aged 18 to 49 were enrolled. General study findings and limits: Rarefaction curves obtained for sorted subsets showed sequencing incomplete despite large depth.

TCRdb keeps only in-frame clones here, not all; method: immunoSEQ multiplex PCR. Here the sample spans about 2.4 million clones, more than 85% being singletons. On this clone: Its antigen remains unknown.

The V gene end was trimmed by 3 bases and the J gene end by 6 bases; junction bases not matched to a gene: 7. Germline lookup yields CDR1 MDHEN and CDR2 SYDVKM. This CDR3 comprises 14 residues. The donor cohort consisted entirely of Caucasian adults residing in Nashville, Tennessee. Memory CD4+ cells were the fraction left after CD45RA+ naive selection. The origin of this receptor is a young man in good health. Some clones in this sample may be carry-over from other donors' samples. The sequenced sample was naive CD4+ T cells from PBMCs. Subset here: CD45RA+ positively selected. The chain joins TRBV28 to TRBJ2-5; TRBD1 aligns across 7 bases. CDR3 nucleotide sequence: TGTGCCAGCAGTTTTAGGGGGCGCGAAAAGACCCAGTACTTC. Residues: CASSFRGREKTQYF.